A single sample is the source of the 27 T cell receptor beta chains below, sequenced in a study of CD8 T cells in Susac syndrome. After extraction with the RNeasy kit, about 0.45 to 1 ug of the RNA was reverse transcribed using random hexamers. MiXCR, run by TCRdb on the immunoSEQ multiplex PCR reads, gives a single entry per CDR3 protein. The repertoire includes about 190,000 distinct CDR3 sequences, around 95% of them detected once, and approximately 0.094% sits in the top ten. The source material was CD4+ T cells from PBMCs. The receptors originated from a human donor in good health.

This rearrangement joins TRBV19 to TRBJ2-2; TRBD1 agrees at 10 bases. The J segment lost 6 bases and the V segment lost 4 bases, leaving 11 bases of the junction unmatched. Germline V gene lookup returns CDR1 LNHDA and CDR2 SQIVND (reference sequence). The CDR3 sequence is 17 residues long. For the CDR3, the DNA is TGTGCCAGTAGTACAAATGGACAGGGGGGGCTTGCCGGGGAGCTGTTTTTT. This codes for CASSTNGQGGLAGELFF.

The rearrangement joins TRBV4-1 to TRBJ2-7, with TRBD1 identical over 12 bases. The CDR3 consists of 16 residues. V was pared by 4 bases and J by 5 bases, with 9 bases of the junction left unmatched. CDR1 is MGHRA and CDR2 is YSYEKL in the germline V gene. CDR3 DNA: TGCGCCAGCAGCCGCCTTCCGGGACAGGGGGCCGACGAGCAGTACTTC. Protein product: CASSRLPGQGADEQYF.

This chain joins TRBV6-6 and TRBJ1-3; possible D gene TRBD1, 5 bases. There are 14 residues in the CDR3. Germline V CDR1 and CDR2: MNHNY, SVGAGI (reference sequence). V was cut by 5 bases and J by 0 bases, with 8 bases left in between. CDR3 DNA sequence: TGTGCCAGCAGTGCAGGGACCTCTGGAAACACCATATATTTT. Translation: CASSAGTSGNTIYF.

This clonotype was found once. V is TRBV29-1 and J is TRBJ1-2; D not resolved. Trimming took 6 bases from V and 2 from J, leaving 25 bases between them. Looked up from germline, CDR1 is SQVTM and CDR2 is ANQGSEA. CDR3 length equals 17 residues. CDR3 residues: CSVRGSGYRERNYGYTF. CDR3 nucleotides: TGCAGCGTCCGTGGATCGGGGTACCGGGAGAGGAACTATGGCTACACCTTC.

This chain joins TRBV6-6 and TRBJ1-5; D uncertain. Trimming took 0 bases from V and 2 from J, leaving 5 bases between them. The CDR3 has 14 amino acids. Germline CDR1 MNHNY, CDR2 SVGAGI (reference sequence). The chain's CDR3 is CASSYSTGNQPQHF. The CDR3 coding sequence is TGTGCCAGCAGTTACTCGACTGGCAATCAGCCCCAGCATTTT.

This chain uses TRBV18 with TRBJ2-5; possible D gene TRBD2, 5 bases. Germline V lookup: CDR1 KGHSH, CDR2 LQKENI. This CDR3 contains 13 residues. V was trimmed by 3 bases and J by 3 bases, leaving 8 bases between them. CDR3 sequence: CASSPWEKETQYF. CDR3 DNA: TGTGCCAGCTCACCCTGGGAGAAAGAGACCCAGTACTTC.

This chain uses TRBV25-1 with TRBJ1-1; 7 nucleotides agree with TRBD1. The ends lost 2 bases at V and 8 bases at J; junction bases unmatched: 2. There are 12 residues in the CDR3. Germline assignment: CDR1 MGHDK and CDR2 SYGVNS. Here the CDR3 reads CASSEGDREAFF. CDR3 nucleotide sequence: TGTGCCAGCAGTGAAGGGGACAGAGAAGCTTTCTTT.

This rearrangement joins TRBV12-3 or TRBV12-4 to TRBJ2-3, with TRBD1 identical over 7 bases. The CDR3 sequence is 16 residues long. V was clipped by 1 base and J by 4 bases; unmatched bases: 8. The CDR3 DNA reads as TGTGCCAGCAGTTTAGATGGACAGGCAGGGGCAGATACGCAGTATTTT. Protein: CASSLDGQAGADTQYF.

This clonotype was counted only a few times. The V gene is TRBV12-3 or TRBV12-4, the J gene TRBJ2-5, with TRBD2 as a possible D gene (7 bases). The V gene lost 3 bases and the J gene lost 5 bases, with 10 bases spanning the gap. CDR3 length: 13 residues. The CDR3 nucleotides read TGTGCCAGCAGTTTTGGGGGGGCTGAGACCCAGTACTTC. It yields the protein CASSFGGAETQYF.

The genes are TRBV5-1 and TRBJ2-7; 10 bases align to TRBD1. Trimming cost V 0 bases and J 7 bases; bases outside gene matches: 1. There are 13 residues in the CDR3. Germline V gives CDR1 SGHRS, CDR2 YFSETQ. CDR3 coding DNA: TGCGCCAGCAGCTTGGGGACAGGGGGAGAGCAGTACGTC. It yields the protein CASSLGTGGEQYV.

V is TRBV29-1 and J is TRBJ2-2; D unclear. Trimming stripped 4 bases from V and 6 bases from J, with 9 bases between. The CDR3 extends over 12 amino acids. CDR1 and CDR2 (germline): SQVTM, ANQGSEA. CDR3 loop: CSVGVGAGELFF. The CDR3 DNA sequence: TGCAGCGTTGGAGTTGGAGCCGGGGAGCTGTTTTTT.

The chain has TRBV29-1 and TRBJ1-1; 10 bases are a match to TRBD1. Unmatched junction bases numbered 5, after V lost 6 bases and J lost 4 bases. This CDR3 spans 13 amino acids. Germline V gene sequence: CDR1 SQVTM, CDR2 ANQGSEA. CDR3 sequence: CSVDGQGGTEAFF. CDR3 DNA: TGCAGCGTAGACGGACAGGGGGGCACTGAAGCTTTCTTT.

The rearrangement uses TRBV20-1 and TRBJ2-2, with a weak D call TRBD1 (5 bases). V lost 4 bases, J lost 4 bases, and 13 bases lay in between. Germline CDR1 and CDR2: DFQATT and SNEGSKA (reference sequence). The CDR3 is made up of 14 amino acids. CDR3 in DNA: TGCAGTGCTACACCAGGGTTGGTCACCGGGGAGCTGTTTTTT. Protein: CSATPGLVTGELFF.

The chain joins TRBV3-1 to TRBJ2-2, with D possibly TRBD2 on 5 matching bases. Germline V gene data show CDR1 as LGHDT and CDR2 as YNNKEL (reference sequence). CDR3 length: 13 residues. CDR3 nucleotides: TGTGCGACCAGAGGGAGCGGTGGCGGGGAGCTGTTTTTT. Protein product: CATRGSGGGELFF.

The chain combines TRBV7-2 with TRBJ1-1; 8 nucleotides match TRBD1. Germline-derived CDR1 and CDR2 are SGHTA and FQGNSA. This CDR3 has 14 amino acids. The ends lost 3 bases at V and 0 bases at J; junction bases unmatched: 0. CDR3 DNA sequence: TGTGCCAGCAGCTTGGACAGGGTGAACACTGAAGCTTTCTTT. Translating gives CASSLDRVNTEAFF.

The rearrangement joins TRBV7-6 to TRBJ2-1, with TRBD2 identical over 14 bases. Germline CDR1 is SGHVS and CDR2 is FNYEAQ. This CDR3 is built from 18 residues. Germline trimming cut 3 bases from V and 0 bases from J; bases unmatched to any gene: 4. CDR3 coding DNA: TGTGCCAGCAGCTTTAGGACTAGCGGGGGGAGCTCCTACAATGAGCAGTTCTTC. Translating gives CASSFRTSGGSSYNEQFF.

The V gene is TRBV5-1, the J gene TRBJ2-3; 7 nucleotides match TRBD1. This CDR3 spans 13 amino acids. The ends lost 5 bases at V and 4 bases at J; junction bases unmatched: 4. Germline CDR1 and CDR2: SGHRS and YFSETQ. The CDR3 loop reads CASRDRAPDTQYF. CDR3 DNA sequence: TGCGCCAGCAGAGACAGGGCGCCAGATACGCAGTATTTT.

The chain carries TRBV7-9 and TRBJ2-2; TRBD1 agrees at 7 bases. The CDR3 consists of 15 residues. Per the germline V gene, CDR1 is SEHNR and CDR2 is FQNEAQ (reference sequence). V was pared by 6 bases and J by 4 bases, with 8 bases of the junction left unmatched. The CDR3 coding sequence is TGTGCCAGCAGTCACACAGGGGCGATCACCGGGGAGCTGTTTTTT. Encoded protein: CASSHTGAITGELFF.

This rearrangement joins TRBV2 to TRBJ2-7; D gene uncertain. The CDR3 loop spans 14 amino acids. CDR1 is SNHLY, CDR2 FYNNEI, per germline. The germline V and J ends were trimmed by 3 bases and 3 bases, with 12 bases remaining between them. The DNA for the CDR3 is TGTGCCAGCAGTGAGCGGACCCCCAGCTACGAGCAGTACTTC. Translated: CASSERTPSYEQYF.

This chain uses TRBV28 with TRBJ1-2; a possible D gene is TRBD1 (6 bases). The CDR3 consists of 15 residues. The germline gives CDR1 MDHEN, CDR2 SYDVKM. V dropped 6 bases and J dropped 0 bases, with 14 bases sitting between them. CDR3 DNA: TGTGCCAGCAGCTTACAGGGAGGAGCTAACTATGGCTACACCTTC. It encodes CASSLQGGANYGYTF.

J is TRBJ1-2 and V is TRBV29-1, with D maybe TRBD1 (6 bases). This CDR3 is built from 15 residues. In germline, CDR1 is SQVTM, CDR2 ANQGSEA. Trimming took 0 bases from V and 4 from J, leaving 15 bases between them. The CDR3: CSVEDVIETGYGYTF. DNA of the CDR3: TGCAGCGTTGAAGACGTCATCGAGACAGGCTATGGCTACACCTTC.

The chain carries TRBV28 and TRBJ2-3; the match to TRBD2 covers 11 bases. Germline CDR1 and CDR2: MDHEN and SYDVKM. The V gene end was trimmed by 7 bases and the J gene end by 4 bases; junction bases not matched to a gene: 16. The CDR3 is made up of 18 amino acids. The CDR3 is CASTPTSGTDPVADTQYF. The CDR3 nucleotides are TGTGCCAGCACCCCGACTAGCGGGACGGACCCTGTGGCAGATACGCAGTATTTT.

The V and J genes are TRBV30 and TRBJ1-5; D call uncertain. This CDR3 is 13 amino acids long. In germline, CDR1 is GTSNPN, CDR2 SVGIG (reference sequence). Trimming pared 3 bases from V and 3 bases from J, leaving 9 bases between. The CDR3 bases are TGTGCCTGGAGGGGAGACACCAATCAGCCCCAGCATTTT. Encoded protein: CAWRGDTNQPQHF.

CDR3 region: CASSYGTFQDTQYF. As DNA, the CDR3 is TGTGCCAGCAGTTACGGGACATTTCAAGATACGCAGTATTTT. This chain links TRBV6-6 with TRBJ2-3; the D gene is possibly TRBD1 (6 bases). Trimming pared 2 bases from V and 5 bases from J, leaving 11 bases between. CDR1 is MNHNY, CDR2 SVGAGI, per germline (reference sequence). CDR3 length: 14 amino acids.

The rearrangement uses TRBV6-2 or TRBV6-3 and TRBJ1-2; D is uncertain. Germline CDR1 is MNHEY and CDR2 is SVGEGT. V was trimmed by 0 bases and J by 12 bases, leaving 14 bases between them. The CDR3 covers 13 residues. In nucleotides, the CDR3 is TGTGCCAGCAGTTACTCGGCTAGGCGGGAGGACACCTTC. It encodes CASSYSARREDTF.

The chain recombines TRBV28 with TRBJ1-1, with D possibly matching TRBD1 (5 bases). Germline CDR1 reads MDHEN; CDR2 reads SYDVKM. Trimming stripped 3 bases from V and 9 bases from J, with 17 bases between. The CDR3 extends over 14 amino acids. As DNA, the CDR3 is TGTGCCAGCAGTTTTAGTCCTCCGGGGGAACAAGCTTTCTTT. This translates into CASSFSPPGEQAFF.

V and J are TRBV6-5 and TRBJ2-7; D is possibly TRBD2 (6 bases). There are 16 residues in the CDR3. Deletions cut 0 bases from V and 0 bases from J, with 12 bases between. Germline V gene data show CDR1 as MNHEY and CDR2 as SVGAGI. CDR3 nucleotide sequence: TGTGCCAGCAGTTACTCTATAGCGGCTAGCTCCTACGAGCAGTACGTC. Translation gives CASSYSIAASSYEQYV.